What follows are 30 T cell receptor beta chains derived from one specimen sequenced in a study of CD8+ T cells in alopecia areata. The treatment: oral pan-JAK inhibitor, 5-10 mg twice daily. Reverse transcription of extracted RNA yielded cDNA, which provided the sequencing template. The repertoire was sequenced with immunoSEQ multiplex PCR; TCRdb's copy has only in-frame clones and lacks some. In the table there are fewer than 150,000 clones, roughly 60% of which are singletons. The material sequenced was CD8+ T cells sorted from blood, taken at week 4, from a patient treated with tofacitinib. The receptors here all came from a human donor with alopecia areata.

This clone was observed once. The chain couples TRBV29-1 to TRBJ2-1; 7 nucleotides line up with TRBD1. This CDR3 contains 16 residues. With 4 bases clipped from V and 4 bases from J, the junction kept 13 bases outside the gene matches. The germline CDR1 and CDR2 sequences are SQVTM and ANQGSEA. CDR3 in DNA: TGCAGCGTTGCTGGGCGCGCAGGGGGTATATACAATGAGCAGTTCTTC. Amino acids: CSVAGRAGGIYNEQFF.

This clone has more than one count but fewer than ten. V and J are TRBV9 and TRBJ2-5; 9 bases are shared with TRBD1. Germline assignment: CDR1 SGDLS and CDR2 YYNGEE. The CDR3 is 16 residues long. With 0 bases clipped from V and 4 bases from J, the junction kept 7 bases outside the gene matches. The CDR3 DNA follows: TGTGCCAGCAGCGTAGGCCCGGACAGGGGAGGAGAGACCCAGTACTTC. This translates into CASSVGPDRGGETQYF.

This clone has only one observation. The J gene is TRBJ1-5, the V gene TRBV28; D may be TRBD1 (5 bases). V lost 2 bases and J 7 bases, leaving 15 bases between the germline ends. Germline loops: CDR1 MDHEN, CDR2 SYDVKM. The CDR3 sequence is 15 residues long. CDR3 coding DNA: TGTGCCAGCAGTTTAAGACCCGATCGGGGGCAGCCCCAGCATTTT. This gives the protein CASSLRPDRGQPQHF.

V is TRBV30 and J is TRBJ1-1, with 8 bases lining up with TRBD1. The J segment lost 6 bases and the V segment lost 2 bases, leaving 5 bases of the junction unmatched. Germline V gives CDR1 GTSNPN, CDR2 SVGIG (reference sequence). The length of the CDR3 is 13 residues. The CDR3 DNA reads TGTGCCTGGAGTCTTGGACAGGGTGCTGAAGCTTTCTTT. As protein: CAWSLGQGAEAFF.

V is TRBV29-1 and J is TRBJ2-7; D is undetermined. CDR1 and CDR2 from the germline V gene are SQVTM and ANQGSEA. The CDR3 consists of 12 residues. Trimming took 0 bases from V and 4 from J, leaving 7 bases between them. CDR3 loop: CSVEDPKYEQYF. In nucleotides, the CDR3 is TGCAGCGTTGAAGATCCGAAATACGAGCAGTACTTC.

This chain connects TRBV2 to TRBJ2-5; perhaps D is TRBD1 or TRBD2 (5 bases each). V was trimmed by 3 bases and J by 1 base, leaving 12 bases between them. The CDR3 totals 15 residues. Germline CDR1 and CDR2: SNHLY and FYNNEI. The CDR3 spells CASSDPGPRQETQYF. CDR3 in DNA: TGTGCCAGCAGTGACCCGGGACCCCGCCAAGAGACCCAGTACTTC.

The chain carries TRBV30 and TRBJ2-7, with unresolved D. Trimming removed 3 bases from V and 3 bases from J, with 6 bases in between. Germline V gene sequence: CDR1 GTSNPN, CDR2 SVGIG (reference sequence). CDR3 size: 11 residues. CDR3 amino acids: CAWRYNYEQYF. The CDR3 DNA follows: TGTGCCTGGAGATACAACTACGAGCAGTACTTC.

This clone has more than one count but fewer than ten. The rearrangement links TRBV6-4 to TRBJ2-5; TRBD2 agrees at 13 bases. J lost 2 bases, V lost 6 bases, and 3 bases had no gene match. Germline V lookup: CDR1 MRHNA, CDR2 SNTAGT. CDR3 size: 15 residues. The CDR3 bases are TGTGCCAGCAGCCGGACTAGCGGGGGTCAAGAGACCCAGTACTTC. It translates to CASSRTSGGQETQYF.

This chain joins TRBV30 and TRBJ2-1; D gene ambiguous. V lost 2 bases and J 7 bases, leaving 12 bases between the germline ends. Germline CDR1 reads GTSNPN; CDR2 reads SVGIG (reference sequence). The CDR3 extends over 13 amino acids. The CDR3 protein is CAWSISGPNEQFF. CDR3 DNA sequence: TGTGCCTGGAGTATCTCCGGACCGAATGAGCAGTTCTTC.

This clone occurred a few times. J is TRBJ2-1 and V is TRBV27; D is perhaps TRBD2 (6 bases). The CDR3 contains 13 residues. Germline CDR1 is MNHEY and CDR2 is SMNVEV (reference sequence). The ends were cut back, 2 bases at V and 8 bases at J, with 10 bases in the middle. DNA of the CDR3: TGTGCCAGCAGTTTACTCGGGACTTATGAGCAGTTCTTC. Its translation: CASSLLGTYEQFF.

The chain is built from TRBV7-9 and TRBJ1-2; the D gene is possibly TRBD1 (5 bases). CDR1 and CDR2 from the germline V gene are SEHNR and FQNEAQ (reference sequence). Between the trimmed V and J ends, which lost 5 bases and 6 bases, there was a span of 16 bases. The CDR3 runs 14 residues. The CDR3 spells CASSADIGGHGYTF. In DNA form, the CDR3 reads TGTGCCAGCAGCGCGGACATTGGAGGGCATGGCTACACCTTC.

The CDR3 DNA sequence: TGTGCCAGCAGCACATCGGGACAGGGATTCGTCAGTGAAAAACTGTTTTTT. Protein sequence: CASSTSGQGFVSEKLFF. V usage is TRBV7-9 and J usage is TRBJ1-4, with 9 bases lining up with TRBD1. CDR3 length: 17 residues. V shed 5 bases and J 7 bases; nucleotides not matched to a gene: 14. The germline V gene has CDR1 SEHNR and CDR2 FQNEAQ (reference sequence). The entire variable domain, with the rest obtained from reference TRBV7-9 and TRBJ1-4, is as follows: DTGVSQNPRHKITKRGQNVTFRCDPISEHNRLYWYRQTLGQGPEFLTYFQNEAQLEKSRLLSDRFSAERPKGSFSTLEIQRTEQGDSAMYLCASSTSGQGFVSEKLFFGSGTQLSVL.

This clone turned up a few times. The CDR3 here is CAWSSVFGDTQYF. The DNA for the CDR3 is TGTGCCTGGAGTTCAGTGTTTGGTGATACGCAGTATTTT. V and J are TRBV30 and TRBJ2-3; D gene ambiguous. The germline V and J ends were trimmed by 2 bases and 6 bases, with 12 bases remaining between them. The CDR3 spans 13 residues. Germline V gives CDR1 GTSNPN, CDR2 SVGIG (reference sequence).

The rearrangement links TRBV4-3 to TRBJ2-1, with 8 bases lining up with TRBD1. With V trimmed by 4 bases and J by 1 base, 3 bases remained unmatched. Germline V gene data show CDR1 as LGHNA and CDR2 as YSLEER. The CDR3 extends over 15 amino acids. The CDR3 DNA is TGCGCCAGCAGCCCGGACAGGGCGTCCTACAATGAGCAGTTCTTC. Protein: CASSPDRASYNEQFF.

This chain links TRBV5-1 with TRBJ1-1; D is unresolved. The length of the CDR3 is 13 residues. Deletions cut 1 base from V and 7 bases from J, with 11 bases between. Germline V lookup: CDR1 SGHRS, CDR2 YFSETQ. The CDR3 nucleotides read TGCGCCAGCAGCTTGTATAGGGCTTTTGAAGCTTTCTTT. It codes for CASSLYRAFEAFF.

V usage is TRBV27 and J usage is TRBJ1-2, with D possibly TRBD1 on 5 matching bases. Trimming took 3 bases from V and 0 from J, leaving 14 bases between them. The V gene's germline CDR1 is MNHEY and CDR2 SMNVEV (reference sequence). The CDR3 is 16 residues long. CDR3 in DNA: TGTGCCAGCAGTTTTACGTCGGGACGGACTAACTATGGCTACACCTTC. Translation: CASSFTSGRTNYGYTF.

This clone has only one observation. Within the sample, other DNA sequences also encode this same CDR3. The V gene is TRBV15, the J gene TRBJ2-3, with D possibly TRBD1 on 5 matching bases. Trimming removed 2 bases from V and 6 bases from J, with 9 bases in between. CDR1 is LNHNV, CDR2 YYDKDF, per germline (reference sequence). This CDR3 has 13 amino acids. Here the CDR3 DNA reads TGTGCCACCAGCAGACCCCCAGGGGATACGCAGTATTTT. As protein: CATSRPPGDTQYF.

The gene calls are TRBV5-1 and TRBJ2-3, with 7 bases aligning to TRBD2. The length of the CDR3 is 15 residues. Looked up from germline, CDR1 is SGHRS and CDR2 is YFSETQ. With V trimmed by 0 bases and J by 1 base, 2 bases remained unmatched. The CDR3 DNA follows: TGCGCCAGCAGCTTGGCGGGGGGTCGCACAGATACGCAGTATTTT. Protein: CASSLAGGRTDTQYF. Based on the CDR3 plus reference TRBV5-1 and TRBJ2-3, the full variable domain is KAGVTQTPRYLIKTRGQQVTLSCSPISGHRSVSWYQQTPGQGLQFLFEYFSETQRNKGNFPGRFSGRQFSNSRSEMNVSTLELGDSALYLCASSLAGGRTDTQYFGPGTRLTVL.

The sample holds one count of this clone. The rearrangement joins TRBV29-1 to TRBJ2-7, with 7 bases matching TRBD2. The CDR3 is 14 amino acids. CDR1 is SQVTM and CDR2 is ANQGSEA in the germline V gene. Losses at the gene ends were 1 base for V and 6 bases for J; bases not matched to a gene: 9. Written as DNA, the CDR3 is TGCAGCGTTGAAGGCGGGAGAGAGGGAAGCGAGCAGTACTTC. Protein: CSVEGGREGSEQYF.

This clone was seen a few times. The rearrangement links TRBV7-2 to TRBJ1-2; tentative D call: TRBD1 (5 bases). This CDR3 is built from 14 residues. From germline, CDR1 is SGHTA and CDR2 FQGNSA. V was trimmed by 5 bases and J by 0 bases, leaving 10 bases between them. The CDR3 loop is CASSPGTANYGYTF. The CDR3 nucleotides are TGTGCCAGCAGCCCGGGGACGGCTAACTATGGCTACACCTTC.

The chain has TRBV27 and TRBJ1-1; D may be TRBD1 (6 bases). The CDR3 spans 16 residues. Germline assignment: CDR1 MNHEY and CDR2 SMNVEV (reference sequence). Trimming pared 5 bases from V and 0 bases from J, leaving 16 bases between. CDR3 residues: CASSVKTGAMNTEAFF. The CDR3 coding sequence is TGTGCCAGCAGTGTTAAGACAGGAGCCATGAACACTGAAGCTTTCTTT.

The chain employs TRBV30 and TRBJ1-1; D perhaps matches TRBD1 (6 bases). Per germline, CDR1 GTSNPN and CDR2 SVGIG (reference sequence). CDR3 size: 15 residues. V lost 3 bases and J lost 5, with 19 bases in between. In DNA, the CDR3 is TGTGCCTGGAGGGGACTCGCATACAGGGAAACTGAAGCTTTCTTT. It encodes CAWRGLAYRETEAFF.

This chain connects TRBV7-6 to TRBJ2-7, with 7 positions matching TRBD2. The CDR3 has 16 residues. Germline-derived CDR1 and CDR2 are SGHVS and FNYEAQ. With V trimmed by 1 base and J by 2 bases, 8 bases remained unmatched. The CDR3 sequence: CASSLEPGGGTYEQYF. DNA for the CDR3: TGTGCCAGCAGCTTAGAGCCTGGCGGGGGAACCTACGAGCAGTACTTC.

This clone appeared a few times. The V gene is TRBV29-1, the J gene TRBJ2-7; 8 bases are shared with TRBD1. This CDR3 region has 13 residues. The ends lost 6 bases at V and 4 bases at J; junction bases unmatched: 8. CDR1 and CDR2 (germline): SQVTM, ANQGSEA. CDR3 amino acids: CSVHRGNSYEQYF. The CDR3 DNA reads TGCAGCGTACACAGGGGGAACTCGTACGAGCAGTACTTC.

This clone came up a few times. The chain uses TRBV29-1 and TRBJ2-7, with 8 nucleotides matching TRBD1. The CDR3 totals 11 residues. Per germline, CDR1 SQVTM and CDR2 ANQGSEA. Trimming at V came to 8 bases and at J to 2 bases, leaving 2 bases not matched to a gene. The CDR3 DNA is TGCAGCACACAGGGGGCCTACGAGCAGTACTTC. Residues: CSTQGAYEQYF.

This clone was observed a handful of times. The V gene is TRBV11-2, the J gene TRBJ2-3, with a tentative D call TRBD2 (6 bases). Germline V gives CDR1 SGHAT, CDR2 FQNNGV. There are 16 residues in the CDR3. V lost 5 bases to trimming and J lost 0 bases, with 15 bases between them. This CDR3 is CASSETRAGSTDTQYF. DNA of the CDR3: TGTGCCAGCAGCGAAACAAGAGCGGGTAGCACAGATACGCAGTATTTT.

V is TRBV9 and J is TRBJ1-2, with 9 bases identical to TRBD1. This CDR3 comprises 15 residues. V lost 3 bases, J lost 6 bases, and 9 bases stayed unmatched. Germline loops: CDR1 SGDLS, CDR2 YYNGEE. The CDR3 spells CASSDTSGTGNGYTF. CDR3 in DNA: TGTGCCAGCAGCGACACTTCAGGGACAGGGAATGGCTACACCTTC.

The rearrangement joins TRBV19 to TRBJ1-2; tentative D call: TRBD1 (6 bases). V lost 3 bases to trimming and J lost 7 bases, with 15 bases between them. Germline values: CDR1 LNHDA, CDR2 SQIVND (reference sequence). The CDR3 sequence is 14 residues long. CDR3 amino acids: CASSIPTGVGGYTF. The CDR3 DNA reads TGTGCCAGTAGTATCCCGACAGGCGTCGGTGGCTACACCTTC.

This chain links TRBV30 with TRBJ2-7; 7 bases map to TRBD2. Trimming took 7 bases from V and 5 from J; bases not matched to a gene: 8. The length of the CDR3 is 12 residues. CDR1 is GTSNPN, CDR2 SVGIG, per germline (reference sequence). CDR3 in amino acids: CASFEAGDEQYF. The CDR3 bases are TGTGCCTCCTTTGAGGCGGGGGACGAGCAGTACTTC.

On this clone itself: This sample also contains other DNA sequences that code for the same CDR3. The chain has TRBV5-6 and TRBJ2-5; D is ambiguous. This CDR3 is 11 amino acids long. CDR1 is SGHDT, CDR2 YYEEEE, per germline. Trimming cost V 2 bases and J 2 bases, with 1 base left between them. In DNA form, the CDR3 reads TGTGCCAGCAGCTTTCAAGAGACCCAGTACTTC. Translating it yields CASSFQETQYF.